The rows below give T cell receptor beta chains drawn from one sample of a study of T cell responses to AZD1222 COVID-19 vaccine. Clones were sequenced by immunoSEQ multiplex PCR, and TCRdb holds only the in-frame ones, with some missing. This table has fewer than 130,000 clones, just under 95% appearing once. The sample here was peripheral blood, taken on day 0 of AZD1222 vaccination. The receptors originated from an adult in good health. Each CDR3 is given with its conserved first and last residue. The order of the fields is J gene, D gene, V gene, CDR3 protein, CDR3 DNA. A D gene is named only where the DNA matches it firmly.

>TRBJ1-2|TRBD1|TRBV5-1
CASSLMQGAPYGYTF
TGCGCCAGCAGCTTGATGCAGGGGGCTCCTTATGGCTACACCTTC
>TRBJ1-6|TRBD1|TRBV6-2/TRBV6-3
CASRQGADGSPLHF
TGTGCCAGCCGCCAGGGGGCGGACGGCTCACCCCTCCACTTT
>TRBJ2-7|TRBD1|TRBV7-9
CASSLGDRSYEQYF
TGTGCCAGCAGCTTGGGGGACAGATCCTACGAGCAGTACTTC
>TRBJ1-6|.|TRBV10-2
CASSGGASSYNSPLHF
TGCGCCAGCAGTGGCGGGGCGAGCTCCTATAATTCACCCCTCCACTTT
>TRBJ1-3|.|TRBV6-5
CASSISSGNTIYF
TGTGCCAGCAGCATCTCTTCTGGAAACACCATATATTTT
>TRBJ2-1|TRBD2|TRBV4-2
CASSPTSGIYNEQFF
TGTGCCAGCAGCCCGACTAGCGGGATTTACAATGAGCAGTTCTTC
>TRBJ2-1|TRBD2|TRBV5-1
CASSSERGGQDEQFF
TGCGCCAGCAGTTCCGAGCGGGGGGGCCAGGATGAGCAGTTCTTC
>TRBJ1-5|.|TRBV6-1
CASSERSIGGNQPQHF
TGTGCCAGCAGTGAGCGTAGTATAGGAGGCAATCAGCCCCAGCATTTT
>TRBJ1-5|.|TRBV9
CASSVRQPNQPQHF
TGTGCCAGCAGCGTACGGCAGCCGAATCAGCCCCAGCATTTT
>TRBJ1-1|.|TRBV6-5
CASRLQQNTEAFF
TGTGCCAGCAGACTTCAGCAGAACACTGAAGCTTTCTTT
>TRBJ1-5|.|TRBV5-1
CASSLGTVNQPQHF
TGCGCCAGCAGCTTGGGGACAGTAAATCAGCCCCAGCATTTT
>TRBJ1-3|.|TRBV11-1
CASSLGQALGNTIYF
TGTGCCAGCAGCTTAGGACAGGCCCTCGGAAACACCATATATTTT
>TRBJ1-1|.|TRBV5-6
CASSLAGNTEAFF
TGTGCCAGCAGCTTGGCCGGAAACACTGAAGCTTTCTTT